A single sample gave rise to the 5 T cell receptor beta chains below, sequenced in a study of T cells in Graves' hyperthyroidism and ophthalmopathy (dated by TCRdb to the late 2010s). Library generation was performed with multiplex PCR. The reads were generated on an Illumina HiSeq 2000. TCR beta CDR3 regions were amplified from RNA transcripts. A first-round RT-PCR of the TCR CDR3 used the HTBI primer set with the Qiagen OneStep RT-PCR kit. The public reads were reprocessed in TCRdb via fastp at Q25 and MiXCR, keeping in-frame beta chains. Identical CDR3 proteins give one entry, which carries the most common genes and DNA. The sample contains more than 300,000 distinct CDR3 sequences, approximately 13% of them found a single time. 20% to 25% of the sample comes from the top ten. The specimen was blood. The receptor source for this set is a woman in her twenties or thirties with Graves' hyperthyroidism.

This clonotype was seen ten or more times. The rearrangement links TRBV6-2 or TRBV6-3 to TRBJ2-7, with 9 bases identical to TRBD2. The CDR3 has 15 residues. Germline CDR1 MNHEY, CDR2 SVGEGT. J lost 0 bases, V lost 4 bases, and 4 bases had no gene match. The CDR3 protein is CASSSPGLASYEQYF. Here the CDR3 DNA reads TGTGCCAGCAGTTCACCGGGACTAGCCTCCTACGAGCAGTACTTC.

Ten or more counts support this clonotype. J is TRBJ1-1 and V is TRBV28, with a possible D match to TRBD1 (5 bases). The CDR3 loop spans 13 amino acids. From germline, CDR1 is MDHEN and CDR2 SYDVKM. Trimming stripped 4 bases from V and 7 bases from J, with 13 bases between. CDR3 coding DNA: TGTGCCAGCAGTTCCCCAGACAGTATTGAAGCTTTCTTT. Translated, it gives CASSSPDSIEAFF.

The V and J genes are TRBV20-1 and TRBJ1-5; 7 bases fit TRBD1. The V segment lost 5 bases and the J segment 4 bases; nucleotides outside the gene matches: 2. The CDR3 totals 12 residues. The germline V gene has CDR1 DFQATT and CDR2 SNEGSKA (reference sequence). The CDR3 nucleotides read TGCAGTGCTTGGGACAGAAATCAGCCCCAGCATTTT. Translating it yields CSAWDRNQPQHF.

This clonotype appeared many times. The DNA for the CDR3 is TGTGCCAGCAGCTTAGCCGGTAGGGGCAATGAGCAGTTCTTC. Translated, it gives CASSLAGRGNEQFF. This sequence joins TRBV7-2 and TRBJ2-1; D is possibly TRBD1 (5 bases). The CDR3 spans 14 residues. Germline CDR1 SGHTA, CDR2 FQGNSA. Trimming cost V 0 bases and J 6 bases, with 9 bases left between them.

This clonotype was seen ten or more times. V usage is TRBV20-1 and J usage is TRBJ1-1; 12 positions agree with TRBD1. V dropped 6 bases and J dropped 4; count of bases not matched to a gene: 6. The CDR3 is 14 residues long. Germline CDR1 reads DFQATT; CDR2 reads SNEGSKA (reference sequence). The CDR3 loop is CSASRDRGPTEAFF. The CDR3 nucleotides read TGCAGTGCGAGTCGGGACAGGGGGCCCACTGAAGCTTTCTTT.